The 10 T cell receptor beta chains in this list originate from one sample, sequenced in a study of early stage breast cancer tumors (dated by TCRdb to about 2017). Library preparation employed the immunoSEQ multiplex PCR assay. Here the immuneACCESS table is served through TCRdb, limited to in-frame sequences with V and J called. Missing clones are a known gap in these copies; in checked studies unresolved V genes cover under half, and the rest lacks a known reason. Present in this sample are tens of thousands of clones, more than 70% of which were seen just once. Around 3.6% of the sample is held by the ten biggest clonotypes. Sequencing was performed on blood. Source of these receptors: a person aged 35 to 50 with breast cancer.

J is TRBJ1-1 and V is TRBV6-4; 7 bases match TRBD1. This CDR3 has 13 amino acids. The J segment lost 6 bases and the V segment lost 5 bases, leaving 6 bases of the junction unmatched. Germline V gene sequence: CDR1 MRHNA, CDR2 SNTAGT. CDR3 loop: CASSHDRDAEAFF. The CDR3 DNA sequence: TGTGCCAGCAGTCACGACAGGGATGCTGAAGCTTTCTTT.

The chain recombines TRBV5-4 with TRBJ1-3; unclear D gene. Per the germline V gene, CDR1 is SGHNT and CDR2 is YYREEE (reference sequence). V was pared by 6 bases and J by 0 bases, with 13 bases between. The CDR3 has 15 amino acids. The CDR3 is CASNRTVSSGNTIYF. Here the CDR3 DNA reads TGTGCCAGCAACCGGACGGTCTCCTCTGGAAACACCATATATTTT.

The V gene is TRBV6-5, the J gene TRBJ1-5; D remains unclear. This CDR3 is built from 15 residues. Germline CDR1 MNHEY, CDR2 SVGAGI. Trimming shortened V by 2 bases and J by 2 bases, and 10 bases separated the two germline ends. As DNA, the CDR3 is TGTGCCAGCAGTTACAGGGAACGACGCAATCAGCCCCAGCATTTT. Translated, it gives CASSYRERRNQPQHF.

The chain couples TRBV7-8 to TRBJ2-5; TRBD2 is a possible D gene (5 bases). Germline V gives CDR1 SGHVS, CDR2 FQNEAQ. V dropped 2 bases and J dropped 3 bases, with 19 bases sitting between them. CDR3 size: 17 residues. This CDR3 is CASSLMNSAAGEETQYF. Written as DNA, the CDR3 is TGTGCCAGCAGCTTAATGAACAGTGCCGCCGGGGAAGAGACCCAGTACTTC.

J is TRBJ2-7 and V is TRBV13; 9 bases fit TRBD2. The V segment lost 4 bases and the J segment 7 bases; nucleotides outside the gene matches: 8. The length of the CDR3 is 14 residues. Germline V CDR1 and CDR2: PRHDT, FYEKMQ (reference sequence). The CDR3 reads CASSYAGGLTEQYF. DNA for the CDR3: TGTGCCAGCAGCTATGCGGGAGGGCTTACAGAGCAGTACTTC.

The CDR3 sequence: CASSLALSSGQETQYF. DNA for the CDR3: TGTGCCAGCAGCTTAGCTCTATCTAGCGGACAAGAGACCCAGTACTTC. The chain links TRBV7-2 to TRBJ2-5; the match to TRBD2 covers 7 bases. This CDR3 contains 16 residues. V lost 0 bases to trimming and J lost 2 bases; unmatched junction nucleotides: 6. Germline V CDR1 and CDR2: SGHTA, FQGNSA. The variable domain in full, completed from reference TRBV7-2 and TRBJ2-5, reads GAGVSQSPSNKVTEKGKDVELRCDPISGHTALYWYRQSLGQGLEFLIYFQGNSAPDKSGLPSDRFSAERTGGSVSTLTIQRTQQEDSAVYLCASSLALSSGQETQYFGPGTRLLVL.

The V gene is TRBV19, the J gene TRBJ2-7; 11 nucleotides align to TRBD2. Germline trimming cut 4 bases from V and 5 bases from J; bases unmatched to any gene: 1. This CDR3 has 13 residues. The germline V gene has CDR1 LNHDA and CDR2 SQIVND (reference sequence). This CDR3 reads CASSRGLADEQYF. The CDR3 nucleotides read TGTGCCAGTAGTAGGGGACTAGCGGACGAGCAGTACTTC.

This clone was seen more than once but under ten times. The rearrangement uses TRBV28 and TRBJ2-7; D remains unclear. This CDR3 has 11 amino acids. The germline V gene has CDR1 MDHEN and CDR2 SYDVKM. V dropped 4 bases and J dropped 3 bases, with 4 bases sitting between them. DNA of the CDR3: TGTGCCAGCAGTTCCTTCTACGAGCAGTACTTC. It codes for CASSSFYEQYF.

This clone was seen a handful of times. V gene TRBV5-6 combines with J gene TRBJ2-7; tentatively, D is TRBD1 or TRBD2 (6 bases each). This CDR3 has 13 amino acids. Trimming cost V 7 bases and J 0 bases, with 11 bases left between them. Germline V gene lookup returns CDR1 SGHDT and CDR2 YYEEEE. The CDR3 loop reads CASQGGFSYEQYF. CDR3 coding DNA: TGTGCCAGCCAAGGGGGGTTCTCCTACGAGCAGTACTTC.

The V and J genes are TRBV4-1 and TRBJ2-3; 8 bases are shared with TRBD2. V trimming: 3 bases; J trimming: 7 bases; junction bases outside the gene matches: 6. This CDR3 has 14 amino acids. Germline CDR1 MGHRA, CDR2 YSYEKL. The CDR3 spells CASSHLREGHTQYF. CDR3 DNA: TGCGCCAGCAGCCACTTACGGGAGGGTCATACGCAGTATTTT.